This TCR beta chain was captured in a study of chemoradiotherapy in HPV16-positive cancers. This clone was recorded once. Profiled with immunoSEQ multiplex PCR; TCRdb holds only in-frame clones, not every one. Among under 10,000 clones listed, over 70% were seen once. The TCR originated in a human donor with HPV-associated anogenital cancer. This specimen was taken from a patient who underwent chemoradiotherapy.

Written as DNA, the CDR3 is TGCGCCAGCAGCCCCGGGACTAATCCTTACAATGAGCAGTTCTTC. Protein product: CASSPGTNPYNEQFF. The chain is built from TRBV5-1 and TRBJ2-1, with 7 positions matching TRBD2. The CDR3 runs 15 residues. From germline, CDR1 is SGHRS and CDR2 YFSETQ. With 4 bases clipped from V and 4 bases from J, the junction kept 8 bases outside the gene matches.